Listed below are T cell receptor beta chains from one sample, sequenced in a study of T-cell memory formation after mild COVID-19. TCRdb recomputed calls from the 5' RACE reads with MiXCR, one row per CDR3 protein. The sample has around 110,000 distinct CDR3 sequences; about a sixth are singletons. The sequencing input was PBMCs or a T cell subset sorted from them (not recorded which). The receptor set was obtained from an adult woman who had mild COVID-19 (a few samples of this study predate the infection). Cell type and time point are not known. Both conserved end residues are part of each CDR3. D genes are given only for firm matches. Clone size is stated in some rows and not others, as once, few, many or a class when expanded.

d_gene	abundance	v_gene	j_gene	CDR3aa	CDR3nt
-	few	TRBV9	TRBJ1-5	CASSVGHQGNQPQHF	TGTGCCAGCAGCGTGGGCCACCAAGGCAATCAGCCCCAGCATTTT
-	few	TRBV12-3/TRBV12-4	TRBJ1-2	CASSDRTDPYGYTF	TGTGCCAGCAGTGACAGAACCGATCCCTATGGCTACACCTTC
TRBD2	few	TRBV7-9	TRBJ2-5	CASSSPGLAGAETQYF	TGTGCCAGCAGCTCCCCCGGACTAGCGGGGGCGGAGACCCAGTACTTC
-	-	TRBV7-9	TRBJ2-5	CASSWNGIEETQYF	TGTGCCAGCAGCTGGAACGGGATTGAAGAGACCCAGTACTTC
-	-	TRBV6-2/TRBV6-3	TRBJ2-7	CASSSGSPYEQYF	TGTGCCAGCAGTTCTGGGTCTCCCTACGAGCAGTACTTC
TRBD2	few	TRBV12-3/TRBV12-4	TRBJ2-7	CASSLGRLRQRERLYEQYF	TGTGCCAGCAGTTTAGGTAGGCTCAGACAGCGGGAGAGGTTATACGAGCAGTACTTC
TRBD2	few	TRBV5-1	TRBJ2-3	CASRFRTSGRTDTQYF	TGCGCCAGCAGATTTAGGACTAGCGGGAGAACAGATACGCAGTATTTT
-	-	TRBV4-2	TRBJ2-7	CASSQDFWREGPSRPSTSYEQYF	TGTGCCAGCAGCCAAGATTTTTGGCGGGAAGGCCCCAGTCGACCGTCTACCTCCTACGAGCAGTACTTC
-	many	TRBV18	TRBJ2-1	CASSPLALPSSYNEQFF	TGTGCCAGCTCACCATTGGCGCTGCCAAGCTCCTACAATGAGCAGTTCTTC
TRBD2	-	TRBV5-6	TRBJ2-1	CASSFGTSVIYEQFF	TGTGCCAGCAGCTTCGGGACTAGCGTCATCTATGAGCAGTTCTTC
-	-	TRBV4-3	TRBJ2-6	CASSQPWGGANVLTF	TGCGCCAGCAGCCAACCGTGGGGTGGGGCCAACGTCCTGACTTTC
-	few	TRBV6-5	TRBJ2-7	CASSYKRPYEQYF	TGTGCCAGCAGTTACAAGCGACCCTACGAGCAGTACTTC
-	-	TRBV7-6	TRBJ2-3	CASSLAGLTDTQYF	TGTGCCAGCAGCTTAGCCGGCCTCACAGATACGCAGTATTTT
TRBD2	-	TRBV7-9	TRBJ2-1	CASSSGLAGVRYNEQFF	TGTGCCAGCAGCTCCGGGCTAGCGGGAGTCAGGTACAATGAGCAGTTCTTC
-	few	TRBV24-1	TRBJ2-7	CATSDPGFRRDEQYF	TGTGCCACCAGTGACCCGGGTTTCAGGAGGGACGAGCAGTACTTC
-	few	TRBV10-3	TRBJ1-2	CAINGNPSLNYGYTF	TGTGCCATCAACGGAAACCCCTCGTTAAACTATGGCTACACCTTC
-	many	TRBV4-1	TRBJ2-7	CASSQVEGFPYEQYF	TGCGCCAGCAGCCAAGTGGAGGGTTTCCCCTACGAGCAGTACTTC
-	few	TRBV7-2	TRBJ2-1	CASSHFGSGPYNEQFF	TGTGCCAGCAGCCACTTCGGGAGTGGCCCCTACAATGAGCAGTTCTTC
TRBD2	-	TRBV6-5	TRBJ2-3	CASSTAGGPTDTQYF	TGTGCCAGCAGTACAGCGGGGGGGCCCACAGATACGCAGTATTTT
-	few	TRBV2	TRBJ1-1	CASSEALSRDAFF	TGTGCCAGCAGTGAAGCGCTTTCAAGGGATGCTTTCTTT
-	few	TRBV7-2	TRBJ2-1	CASSSTGGLPIEQFF	TGTGCCAGCAGCTCTACAGGCGGGCTTCCGATTGAGCAGTTCTTC
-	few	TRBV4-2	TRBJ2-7	CASSQVQPWGEQYF	TGTGCCAGCAGCCAAGTCCAGCCTTGGGGCGAGCAGTACTTC
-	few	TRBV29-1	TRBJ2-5	CSVGVAVIETQYF	TGCAGCGTTGGTGTCGCGGTAATAGAGACCCAGTACTTC
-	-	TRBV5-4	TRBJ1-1	CASSLEDPRNTEAFF	TGTGCCAGCAGCTTGGAGGACCCCAGGAACACTGAAGCTTTCTTT
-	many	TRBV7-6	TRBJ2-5	CASSSPGLKQETQYF	TGTGCCAGCAGCTCCCCGGGACTGAAACAAGAGACCCAGTACTTC
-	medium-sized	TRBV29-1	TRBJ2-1	CSVVAATAYNEQFF	TGCAGCGTTGTGGCGGCCACAGCCTACAATGAGCAGTTCTTC
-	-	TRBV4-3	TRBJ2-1	CASSQESAEYNEQFF	TGCGCCAGCAGCCAAGAATCGGCCGAATACAATGAGCAGTTCTTC
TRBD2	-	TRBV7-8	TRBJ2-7	CASSLAEGAGGVPEVSYEQYF	TGTGCCAGCAGCTTAGCGGAGGGAGCGGGAGGCGTCCCCGAGGTTTCCTACGAGCAGTACTTC
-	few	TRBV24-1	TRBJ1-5	CATRDRDNQPQHF	TGTGCCACCAGGGACAGAGACAATCAGCCCCAGCATTTT
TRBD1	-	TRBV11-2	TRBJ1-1	CASSLDRTGENTEAFF	TGTGCCAGCAGCTTAGACCGAACAGGGGAGAACACTGAAGCTTTCTTT
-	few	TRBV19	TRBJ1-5	CASSSGTLNQPQHF	TGTGCCAGTAGTAGTGGGACTCTGAATCAGCCCCAGCATTTT
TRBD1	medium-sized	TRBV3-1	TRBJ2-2	CASSPRTGDTGELFF	TGTGCCAGCAGCCCCCGGACAGGGGACACCGGGGAGCTGTTTTTT
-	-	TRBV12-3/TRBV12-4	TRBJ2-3	CASSEFWSVADTQYF	TGTGCCAGCAGTGAGTTCTGGTCGGTAGCCGATACGCAGTATTTT
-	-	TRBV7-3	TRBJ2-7	CASSLGAGSSYEQYF	TGTGCCAGCAGCTTGGGGGCAGGGAGCTCCTACGAGCAGTACTTC
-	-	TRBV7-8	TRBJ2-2	CASSLVGVENTGELFF	TGTGCCAGCAGCTTAGTAGGTGTCGAGAACACCGGGGAGCTGTTTTTT
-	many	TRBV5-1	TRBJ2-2	CASRLGNTGELFF	TGCGCCAGCAGGTTGGGGAACACCGGGGAGCTGTTTTTT
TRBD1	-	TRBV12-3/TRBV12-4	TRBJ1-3	CASTKGGLDTIYF	TGTGCCAGCACCAAAGGGGGCCTGGACACCATATATTTT
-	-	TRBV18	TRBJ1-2	CASSRPKGRDYGYTF	TGTGCCAGCTCACGGCCCAAAGGACGGGACTATGGCTACACCTTC
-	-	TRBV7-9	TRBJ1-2	CASSLGLVNGYTF	TGTGCCAGCAGCTTAGGGCTGGTAAATGGCTACACCTTC
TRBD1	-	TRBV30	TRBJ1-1	CAWSVDRTEAFF	TGTGCCTGGAGTGTGGACAGGACTGAAGCTTTCTTT
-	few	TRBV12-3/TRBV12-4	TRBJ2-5	CASSPPGTLQETQYF	TGTGCCAGCAGTCCCCCCGGGACACTCCAAGAGACCCAGTACTTC
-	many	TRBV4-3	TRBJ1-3	CASSQGTGLGDTIYF	TGCGCCAGCAGCCAAGGAACGGGGTTGGGGGACACCATATATTTT
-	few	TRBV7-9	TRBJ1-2	CASSVGQLGYGYTF	TGTGCCAGCAGCGTGGGACAACTCGGCTATGGCTACACCTTC
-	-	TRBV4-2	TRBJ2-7	CASSQVAAATYEQYF	TGTGCCAGCAGCCAAGTAGCCGCCGCGACCTACGAGCAGTACTTC
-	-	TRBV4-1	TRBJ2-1	CASSQVAWGGDEQFF	TGCGCCAGCAGCCAAGTGGCATGGGGCGGCGATGAGCAGTTCTTC
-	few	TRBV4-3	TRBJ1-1	CASSHHRAVGAEAFF	TGCGCCAGCAGCCACCACAGGGCGGTGGGCGCTGAAGCTTTCTTT
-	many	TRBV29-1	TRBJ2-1	CSVEKPSLEQFF	TGCAGCGTTGAAAAGCCTAGTCTTGAGCAGTTCTTC
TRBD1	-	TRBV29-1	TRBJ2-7	CSVDGGDRGYEQYF	TGCAGCGTTGACGGTGGTGACAGGGGGTACGAGCAGTACTTC
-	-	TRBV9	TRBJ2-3	CASSAQRMEGVTDTQYF	TGTGCCAGCAGCGCACAACGTATGGAGGGAGTCACAGATACGCAGTATTTT
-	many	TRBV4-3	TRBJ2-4	CASSQDTGYSIQYF	TGCGCCAGCAGCCAAGATACAGGGTACTCCATTCAGTACTTC
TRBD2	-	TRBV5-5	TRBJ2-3	CASSALLAGGGDTQYF	TGTGCCAGCAGCGCGTTACTAGCGGGAGGGGGAGATACGCAGTATTTT
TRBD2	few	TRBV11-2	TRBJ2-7	CASSGLAGTYEQYF	TGTGCCAGCAGTGGACTAGCGGGGACCTACGAGCAGTACTTC
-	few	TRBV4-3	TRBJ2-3	CASSQDWVGSTDTQYF	TGCGCCAGCAGCCAAGATTGGGTCGGGAGCACAGATACGCAGTATTTT